These 18 T cell receptor beta chains were all obtained from the same sample, sequenced in a study of tumor-infiltrating lymphocytes in localized non-small cell lung cancer. Sequencing used immunoSEQ multiplex PCR; TCRdb keeps in-frame clones, though not all of them. The sample holds 10,000 to 15,000 clones; about 76% are singletons and the top ten take around 17%. The sequencing sample was made of uninvolved lung tissue not adjacent to the tumor. The receptors come from a human donor with non-small cell lung cancer.

J is TRBJ2-5 and V is TRBV29-1; 10 bases align to TRBD2. CDR1 and CDR2 (germline): SQVTM, ANQGSEA. This CDR3 is built from 13 residues. The chain's CDR3 is CSGLAGVGETQYF. Written as DNA, the CDR3 is TGCAGTGGCCTAGCGGGAGTAGGAGAGACCCAGTACTTC. The variable domain in full, completed from reference TRBV29-1 and TRBJ2-5, reads SAVISQKPSRDICQRGTSLTIQCQVDSQVTMMFWYRQQPGQSLTLIATANQGSEATYESGFVIDKFPISRPNLTFSTLTVSNMSPEDSSIYLCSGLAGVGETQYFGPGTRLLVL.

V gene TRBV27 combines with J gene TRBJ2-2, with 8 bases aligning to TRBD1. V was clipped by 3 bases and J by 5 bases; unmatched bases: 8. This CDR3 comprises 16 residues. The germline CDR1 and CDR2 sequences are MNHEY and SMNVEV (reference sequence). The CDR3 is CASSFQGALWTGELFF. The DNA of the CDR3 is TGTGCCAGCAGTTTTCAGGGGGCGTTGTGGACCGGGGAGCTGTTTTTT.

V usage is TRBV2 and J usage is TRBJ2-5; the match to TRBD1 covers 7 bases. With 8 bases clipped from V and 8 bases from J, the junction kept 14 bases outside the gene matches. CDR3 length: 14 amino acids. In germline, CDR1 is SNHLY, CDR2 FYNNEI. The CDR3 DNA reads as TGTGCCAGCTCTCCGAATAGGGACAGTGTAACCCAGTACTTC. This encodes CASSPNRDSVTQYF.

The chain is built from TRBV11-1 and TRBJ1-2; no clear D gene. The CDR3 is 14 amino acids. Per germline, CDR1 SGHAT and CDR2 FQDESV (reference sequence). V lost 4 bases to trimming and J lost 8 bases, with 17 bases between them. In DNA form, the CDR3 reads TGTGCCAGCAGCTCGAACGGGGATGGAGGAGGCTACACCTTC. As protein: CASSSNGDGGGYTF.

The V gene is TRBV5-1, the J gene TRBJ2-6; D is perhaps TRBD2 (5 bases). The CDR3 has 16 amino acids. Germline CDR1 SGHRS, CDR2 YFSETQ. V was trimmed by 4 bases and J by 1 base, leaving 12 bases between them. The CDR3 DNA follows: TGCGCCAGCAGCCCGGAGGTGGGGTCTGGGGCCAACGTCCTGACTTTC. Its translation is CASSPEVGSGANVLTF.

The rearrangement links TRBV4-1 to TRBJ2-2, with TRBD2 identical over 13 bases. J lost 6 bases, V lost 4 bases, and 8 bases had no gene match. CDR1 is MGHRA, CDR2 YSYEKL, per germline. The CDR3 has 17 amino acids. The CDR3 sequence is CASSLNGLAGESGELFF. CDR3 nucleotide sequence: TGCGCCAGCAGCCTAAACGGACTAGCGGGAGAGTCCGGGGAGCTGTTTTTT.

By share of the sample, this clone is medium-sized. The chain joins TRBV19 to TRBJ1-2; possible D gene TRBD1, 5 bases. Trimming took off 3 bases at V and 6 bases at J, with 23 bases between the two ends. There are 17 residues in the CDR3. Per the germline V gene, CDR1 is LNHDA and CDR2 is SQIVND (reference sequence). CDR3 region: CASSIPVARGLAHGYTF. The CDR3 nucleotides read TGTGCCAGTAGTATCCCCGTTGCTCGGGGCCTCGCCCATGGCTACACCTTC.

The chain links TRBV7-3 to TRBJ2-1, with D perhaps matching TRBD2 (5 bases). V shed 4 bases and J shed 9 bases, with 13 bases lying between them. Germline V gene data show CDR1 as SGHTA and CDR2 as FQGTGA. The CDR3 totals 13 residues. The CDR3 DNA is TGTGCCAGCAGCTCTCGAAGGGAGACTGAGCAGTTCTTC. Amino acid sequence: CASSSRRETEQFF.

In the case of this clone: Sequence at one end of the junction differs from germline and may be a read error. The chain uses TRBV15 and TRBJ1-5; no definite D call. There are 16 residues in the CDR3. The germline gives CDR1 LNHNV, CDR2 YYDKDF (reference sequence). The CDR3 sequence is CATSNTRTVSNQPQHF. CDR3 DNA: TGTGCCACTAGCAACACGAGGACGGTTAGCAATCAGCCCCAGCATTTT.

This chain connects TRBV7-2 to TRBJ2-1; 7 nucleotides match TRBD1. Losses at the gene ends were 3 bases for V and 9 bases for J; bases not matched to a gene: 5. Germline values: CDR1 SGHTA, CDR2 FQGNSA. This CDR3 contains 13 residues. In DNA, the CDR3 is TGTGCCAGCAGCTTTCGGACAGGTTCTGAGCAGTTCTTC. Translating it yields CASSFRTGSEQFF.

J is TRBJ1-1 and V is TRBV18; D gene uncertain. This CDR3 comprises 13 residues. Germline CDR1 KGHSH, CDR2 LQKENI. V was shortened by 2 bases and J by 9 bases, with 13 bases between the two germline ends. In DNA, the CDR3 is TGTGCCAGCTCACCATCCGAAGCCCGACAAGCTTTCTTT. Translated, it gives CASSPSEARQAFF.

The V gene is TRBV29-1, the J gene TRBJ1-2; no clear D. This CDR3 comprises 14 residues. CDR1 SQVTM and CDR2 ANQGSEA come from the germline V gene. Trimming cost V 6 bases and J 0 bases, with 14 bases left between them. The CDR3 loop reads CSVLSAGTNYGYTF. The DNA for the CDR3 is TGCAGCGTCCTTTCCGCCGGGACTAACTATGGCTACACCTTC.

Worth noting for this clone: Additional DNA sequences in this sample encode the identical CDR3. V is TRBV29-1 and J is TRBJ1-1; the D gene is possibly TRBD1 (6 bases). Trimming took 4 bases from V and 5 from J, leaving 11 bases between them. CDR1 is SQVTM, CDR2 ANQGSEA, per germline. The CDR3 extends over 12 amino acids. This CDR3 is CSVATGTTEAFF. The DNA for the CDR3 is TGCAGCGTTGCCACAGGGACGACTGAAGCTTTCTTT.

This sequence joins TRBV2 and TRBJ1-2, with 7 bases fitting TRBD1. Germline V lookup: CDR1 SNHLY, CDR2 FYNNEI. V lost 5 bases to trimming and J lost 6 bases; unmatched junction nucleotides: 9. The CDR3 contains 14 residues. CDR3 nucleotide sequence: TGTGCCAGCAGTATCATACAGGGGCCGGATGGCTACACCTTC. It specifies CASSIIQGPDGYTF. Full variable domain (missing parts from reference TRBV2 and TRBJ1-2): EPEVTQTPSHQVTQMGQEVILRCVPISNHLYFYWYRQILGQKVEFLVSFYNNEISEKSEIFDDQFSVERPDGSNFTLKIRSTKLEDSAMYFCASSIIQGPDGYTFGSGTRLTVV.

This rearrangement joins TRBV11-1 to TRBJ1-1; D is possibly TRBD1 (6 bases). The CDR3 totals 13 residues. Deletions cut 3 bases from V and 8 bases from J, with 13 bases between. Germline CDR1 SGHAT, CDR2 FQDESV (reference sequence). CDR3 coding DNA: TGTGCCAGCAGCTTCCAGGGGCTAGGAGAAGCTTTCTTT. Protein: CASSFQGLGEAFF.

In its sample, this clone was seen a few times. V and J are TRBV5-5 and TRBJ2-7; D is perhaps TRBD1 (5 bases). The germline V and J ends were trimmed by 4 bases and 2 bases, with 10 bases remaining between them. Germline CDR1 and CDR2: SGHKS and YYEKEE (reference sequence). The length of the CDR3 is 13 residues. DNA for the CDR3: TGTGCCAGCAGCCGGCTGGGGCCCTACGAGCAGTACTTC. Its protein is CASSRLGPYEQYF.

Only one count was recorded for this clone. The chain employs TRBV7-9 and TRBJ2-7; D might be TRBD1 (6 bases). The V gene's germline CDR1 is SEHNR and CDR2 FQNEAQ (reference sequence). Trimming stripped 5 bases from V and 3 bases from J, with 11 bases between. The CDR3 has 13 amino acids. CDR3 loop: CASSPGALYEQYF. The CDR3 DNA reads as TGTGCCAGCAGCCCAGGGGCTCTCTACGAGCAGTACTTC. The full variable domain, rest sourced from reference TRBV7-9 and TRBJ2-7, is DTGVSQNPRHKITKRGQNVTFRCDPISEHNRLYWYRQTLGQGPEFLTYFQNEAQLEKSRLLSDRFSAERPKGSFSTLEIQRTEQGDSAMYLCASSPGALYEQYFGPGTRLTVT.

This chain uses TRBV7-2 with TRBJ2-7; no firm D call. The germline V gene encodes CDR1 SGHTA and CDR2 FQGNSA. Trimming left V 7 bases short and J 6 bases short, with 13 bases between. This CDR3 is 12 amino acids long. The CDR3 nucleotides are TGTGCCAGCACCGCAGCTACGTCCGAGCAGTACTTC. This encodes CASTAATSEQYF.